This T cell receptor (beta chain) is from a study of blood T cell repertoires in COVID-19. Study context: Nucleic acid was either cDNA or gDNA, and it came from T cells, B-cell-depleted T cells, or PBMCs.

Using immunoSEQ multiplex PCR, the repertoire was profiled, and TCRdb retains in-frame clones only, with some absent. The sample shows some 50,000 clones, about 86% of them seen only once. The TCR originated in a man aged 50 or older with acute or convalescent COVID-19. The sample taken for sequencing was peripheral blood.

CDR3 protein: CASSQEAGSSYEQYF. CDR3 sequence (DNA): TGTGCCAGCAGCCAGGAAGCGGGGAGCTCCTACGAGCAGTACTTC. The chain has TRBV3-1 (or the pseudogene TRBV3-2) and TRBJ2-7; 7 positions match TRBD2. Trimming cost V 3 bases and J 0 bases; bases outside gene matches: 5. The CDR3 is 15 amino acids. Germline values: CDR1 LGHDT, CDR2 YNNKEL (reference sequence).